This TCR beta chain was observed in a study of CD8+CD57+ T cells in acquired aplastic anemia. Study-wide context: When averaged, DNA from sorted CD4+ and CD8+ cells came to 3 to 3.5 ug.

The table lists this clonotype with many counts. Unmatched junction bases numbered 4, after V lost 0 bases and J lost 1 base. This CDR3 comprises 18 residues. Germline CDR1 reads DFQATT; CDR2 reads SNEGSKA (reference sequence). Using genomic DNA as the template, TCR beta VDJ and CDR3 profiling was carried out. Using its own MiXCR run on the reads, TCRdb lists one record per CDR3 protein. The sample holds roughly 58,000 distinct CDR3 sequences, less than 65% seen once. This clonotype originated in a human donor in good health, serving as a control. The genes are TRBV20-1 and TRBJ2-1; 15 bases match TRBD2. Sequencing input: sorted CD4+, CD8+, or CD8+CD57+ T cells (not recorded which) from PBMCs. The chain's CDR3 is CSARDIGTSGRSYNEQFF. Written as DNA, the CDR3 is TGCAGTGCTAGAGATATCGGGACTAGCGGGAGGTCCTACAATGAGCAGTTCTTC.